Following are 18 T cell receptor beta chains from one sample sequenced in a study of shared clonotypes between healthy human individuals. Here immunoSEQ multiplex PCR was the method, and the copy in TCRdb shows in-frame clones only, minus some. The table includes 400,000 to 500,000 clones, 70% to 80% detected once. The material sequenced was PBMCs. The receptor set was obtained from a woman in her thirties or forties in good health. Some clones in this sample may be carry-over from other donors' samples.

The rearrangement links TRBV19 to TRBJ1-1, with D possibly matching TRBD1 (6 bases). The CDR3 contains 14 residues. V was cut by 5 bases and J by 1 base, with 11 bases left in between. Germline V gives CDR1 LNHDA, CDR2 SQIVND (reference sequence). The CDR3 DNA sequence: TGTGCCAGTAGTCGGCGACAGGAGAACACTGAAGCTTTCTTT. This gives the protein CASSRRQENTEAFF.

The rearrangement uses TRBV9 and TRBJ1-4; D not certain. V was pared by 0 bases and J by 0 bases, with 9 bases between. Germline CDR1 reads SGDLS; CDR2 reads YYNGEE. This CDR3 has 16 residues. The CDR3 bases are TGTGCCAGCAGCGTAGGTGAGGAGACAACTAATGAAAAACTGTTTTTT. Translating it yields CASSVGEETTNEKLFF.

V and J are TRBV5-6 and TRBJ2-1; 9 bases agree with TRBD1. V shed 4 bases and J 5 bases; nucleotides not matched to a gene: 10. The CDR3 runs 16 residues. The germline V gene has CDR1 SGHDT and CDR2 YYEEEE. The CDR3 DNA reads as TGTGCCAGCAGCCCACCAGGACAGGGGTGGAACAATGAGCAGTTCTTC. Amino acid sequence: CASSPPGQGWNNEQFF.

The genes are TRBV19 and TRBJ2-7, with TRBD1 identical over 9 bases. The CDR3 has 15 amino acids. Germline trimming cut 2 bases from V and 1 base from J; bases unmatched to any gene: 3. Germline CDR1 LNHDA, CDR2 SQIVND (reference sequence). The CDR3: CASSIRQGGSYEQYF. CDR3 DNA: TGTGCCAGTAGTATAAGACAGGGGGGGTCCTACGAGCAGTACTTC. Complete variable domain (other parts from reference TRBV19 and TRBJ2-7): DGGITQSPKYLFRKEGQNVTLSCEQNLNHDAMYWYRQDPGQGLRLIYYSQIVNDFQKGDIAEGYSVSREKKESFPLTVTSAQKNPTAFYLCASSIRQGGSYEQYFGPGTRLTVT.

The chain joins TRBV28 to TRBJ1-2, with a weak D call TRBD1 (5 bases). Germline V gives CDR1 MDHEN, CDR2 SYDVKM. The length of the CDR3 is 13 residues. V was pared by 6 bases and J by 2 bases, with 10 bases between. For the CDR3, the DNA is TGTGCCAGCAGCCCCGGGGCAAACTATGGCTACACCTTC. This translates into CASSPGANYGYTF.

V and J are TRBV19 and TRBJ1-1; the D gene is possibly TRBD1 (6 bases). The V end was cut by 2 bases, the J end by 6 bases, with 16 bases between. Germline V CDR1 and CDR2: LNHDA, SQIVND (reference sequence). The CDR3 runs 15 residues. DNA for the CDR3: TGTGCCAGTAGTATACGCCCCGGGGGCACCCCTGAAGCTTTCTTT. Encoded protein: CASSIRPGGTPEAFF.

This chain connects TRBV28 to TRBJ1-5; possible D gene TRBD1, 5 bases. Germline CDR1 and CDR2: MDHEN and SYDVKM. V dropped 9 bases and J dropped 4 bases, with 10 bases sitting between them. CDR3 size: 12 residues. CDR3 in amino acids: CASTQANQPQHF. DNA for the CDR3: TGTGCCAGTACACAGGCGAATCAGCCCCAGCATTTT.

The chain combines TRBV28 with TRBJ1-5; no reliable D call. CDR3 length: 14 amino acids. V lost 5 bases and J 3 bases, leaving 11 bases between the germline ends. CDR1 MDHEN and CDR2 SYDVKM come from the germline V gene. DNA of the CDR3: TGTGCCAGCAGTCCCCCGGGGAACAATCAGCCCCAGCATTTT. This translates into CASSPPGNNQPQHF.

This chain links TRBV28 with TRBJ1-1; maybe TRBD1 (5 bases). Germline V lookup: CDR1 MDHEN, CDR2 SYDVKM. This CDR3 contains 12 residues. V shed 7 bases and J shed 10 bases, with 16 bases lying between them. Here the CDR3 reads CASTNLGQRAFF. CDR3 coding DNA: TGTGCCAGCACCAATTTAGGACAACGAGCTTTCTTT. Using reference TRBV28 and TRBJ1-1 for the parts outside the CDR3, the full variable domain is DVKVTQSSRYLVKRTGEKVFLECVQDMDHENMFWYRQDPGLGLRLIYFSYDVKMKEKGDIPEGYSVSREKKERFSLILESASTNQTSMYLCASTNLGQRAFFGQGTRLTVV.

V usage is TRBV27 and J usage is TRBJ2-3; TRBD2 might be the D (5 bases). In germline, CDR1 is MNHEY, CDR2 SMNVEV (reference sequence). The CDR3 spans 15 residues. V was pared by 3 bases and J by 0 bases, with 10 bases between. The DNA for the CDR3 is TGTGCCAGCAGTTTGGAGCGGCTTAGCACAGATACGCAGTATTTT. It codes for CASSLERLSTDTQYF.

J is TRBJ2-5 and V is TRBV5-8, with 9 bases identical to TRBD1. The trim removed 3 bases at V and 5 bases at J, leaving 2 bases unmatched. The CDR3 extends over 13 amino acids. Germline V gene data show CDR1 as SGHTS and CDR2 as YDEGEE. The DNA of the CDR3 is TGTGCCAGCAGCTGGGACAGGGAGGAGACCCAGTACTTC. It encodes CASSWDREETQYF.

The chain carries TRBV7-2 and TRBJ2-7, with D perhaps matching TRBD1 or TRBD2 (5 bases each). Germline CDR1 is SGHTA and CDR2 is FQGNSA. V lost 5 bases and J 6 bases, leaving 11 bases between the germline ends. The CDR3 extends over 12 amino acids. CDR3: CASSPEGFEQYF. The CDR3 bases are TGTGCCAGCAGCCCCGAGGGGTTCGAGCAGTACTTC.

There are many counts of this clone. The genes are TRBV30 and TRBJ1-3; TRBD1 is a possible D gene (5 bases). Germline V gives CDR1 GTSNPN, CDR2 SVGIG (reference sequence). CDR3 length: 13 residues. Trimming shortened V by 8 bases and J by 0 bases, and 11 bases separated the two germline ends. The CDR3 protein is CARSDSSGNTIYF. CDR3 coding DNA: TGTGCCCGGTCAGACAGCTCTGGAAACACCATATATTTT.

V and J are TRBV10-3 and TRBJ2-3; 10 bases align to TRBD2. This CDR3 is built from 20 residues. Germline V CDR1 and CDR2: ENHRY, SYGVKD. Unmatched junction bases numbered 12, after V lost 0 bases and J lost 0 bases. CDR3 sequence: CAISESTGVAGGKSTDTQYF. CDR3 coding DNA: TGTGCCATCAGTGAGTCGACGGGGGTAGCGGGAGGCAAGAGCACAGATACGCAGTATTTT.

About this clone itself: An end of the junction differs from the germline gene, which may be a read error. The V and J genes are TRBV5-4 and TRBJ2-2; 7 bases are a match to TRBD2. This CDR3 has 16 amino acids. In germline, CDR1 is SGHNT, CDR2 YYREEE (reference sequence). CDR3 sequence: CASSLGGSRSAGELSF. Here the CDR3 DNA reads TGTGCCAGCAGCTTGGGCGGGAGCCGGTCCGCCGGGGAGCTGTCTTTT.

V is TRBV11-2 and J is TRBJ2-4, with 8 bases fitting TRBD2. The V and J ends lost 0 bases and 1 base, in that order; junction bases with no gene match: 8. Germline V gene sequence: CDR1 SGHAT, CDR2 FQNNGV. The CDR3 runs to 18 residues. The chain's CDR3 is CASSLDWAGGLAKNIQYF. The CDR3 bases are TGTGCCAGCAGCTTAGATTGGGCGGGAGGTTTGGCCAAAAACATTCAGTACTTC. Supplemented by reference TRBV11-2 and TRBJ2-4, the full variable domain reads EAGVAQSPRYKIIEKRQSVAFWCNPISGHATLYWYQQILGQGPKLLIQFQNNGVVDDSQLPKDRFSAERLKGVDSTLKIQPAKLEDSAVYLCASSLDWAGGLAKNIQYFGAGTRLSVL.

The sample holds many counts of this clone. V usage is TRBV13 and J usage is TRBJ1-2; D is undetermined. The V gene's germline CDR1 is PRHDT and CDR2 FYEKMQ (reference sequence). The V and J ends lost 2 bases and 4 bases respectively, with 5 bases between them. The CDR3 totals 12 residues. The CDR3 loop reads CASSLNGYGYTF. DNA for the CDR3: TGTGCCAGCAGCTTAAACGGCTATGGCTACACCTTC.

Note on this clone: At one end the junction does not follow the germline gene, possibly because of a read error. The chain joins TRBV6-1 to TRBJ1-5, with TRBD1 as a possible D gene (5 bases). CDR3 length equals 16 residues. Germline values: CDR1 MNHNS, CDR2 SASEGT. The DNA of the CDR3 is TGTGCCAGCATTGAAATTATAGGGGCCCGAAATCAGCCCCAGCATTTT. This gives the protein CASIEIIGARNQPQHF.